Included here is one T cell receptor beta chain sequence, with context. Its antigen remains unknown. The data were taken from a study of cytomegalovirus exposure and HLA in healthy donors. Whole-study results and caveats: The study found most TCR sequences rare, yet found some public TCRs in many donors.

Assay used: immunoSEQ multiplex PCR; TCRdb lists only in-frame clones, some missing. The sample consists of some 250,000 clones, nearly 90% of them appearing once. Germline CDR1 SGHRS, CDR2 YFSETQ. This CDR3 contains 15 residues. Trimming cost V 0 bases and J 4 bases; bases outside gene matches: 3. This sequence originates from a woman aged 18-29 years in good health and CMV-seronegative. The rearrangement links TRBV5-1 to TRBJ2-1; 8 bases map to TRBD1. Source material: PBMCs. The CDR3 coding sequence is TGCGCCAGCAGCTTGGAAGGACAGGGATACAATGAGCAGTTCTTC. It encodes CASSLEGQGYNEQFF.